This T cell receptor (beta chain) was sequenced in a study of regulatory T cells in long-lasting Graves disease. Trimming removed 8 bases from V and 5 bases from J, with 13 bases in between. CDR3 length: 13 amino acids. CDR1 and CDR2 (germline): KGHSH, LQKENI. Overall study results and limits: Newly diagnosed disease favored TRBV20-1 and TRBJ2-1 over persistent disease.

Documented time point: persistent/refractory GD, antithyroid drugs over 5 years with positive TRAb. PBMC-extracted RNA yielded the TCR library. Sequencing libraries for TCR beta were prepared with iRepertoire HTBI primers and Arm-PCR of CDR3 regions. TCRdb used MiXCR to reprocess the multiplex PCR reads, holding one entry per CDR3 protein. The data show roughly 500,000 distinct CDR3 sequences, approximately 21% seen once. The count of this clonotype is one. The target antigen is unknown. The J gene is TRBJ1-5, the V gene TRBV18; maybe TRBD1 (5 bases). Here the sequenced sample was peripheral blood mononuclear cells (PBMCs), taken when the disease was refractory, from a patient treated with antithyroid drugs. The clonotype originates from a female donor with Graves disease. The CDR3: CASAPGGDQPQHF. CDR3 sequence (DNA): TGTGCCAGCGCGCCGGGGGGAGATCAGCCCCAGCATTTT.